This T cell receptor beta chain was sequenced during a study of CD8 T cells in Susac syndrome. Across the whole study: At the time their blood was drawn, patients with Susac syndrome were either therapy-naive, on corticosteroids (with some of them also receiving intravenous immunoglobulin), or on intravenous immunoglobulin alone.

The authors reverse transcribed 0.5 to 1 ug RNA with random hexamers. TCRdb fed the immunoSEQ multiplex PCR reads into MiXCR, producing one record per CDR3 protein. The table shows about 240,000 distinct CDR3 sequences, with almost 97% occurring only once. Germline trimming cut 6 bases from V and 4 bases from J; bases unmatched to any gene: 4. The CDR3 is made up of 13 amino acids. The V gene's germline CDR1 is SGHTA and CDR2 FQGTGA. Through negative isolation, CD4+ and CD8+ T cells were obtained, while TEMRA cells were enriched using FACS. J is TRBJ1-1 and V is TRBV7-3; 8 nucleotides line up with TRBD1. This receptor was identified in a human donor with Susac syndrome. Sequenced input: CD4+ T cells from PBMCs. CDR3 bases: TGTGCCAGCAGTCCCAGGGGGCCCACTGAAGCTTTCTTT. Protein: CASSPRGPTEAFF.